This TCR beta chain was found in a study of blood T cell repertoires in COVID-19. The table came from immunoSEQ multiplex PCR; TCRdb's copy has only in-frame clones and leaves some out. This sample yields tens of thousands of clones, of which nearly 90% are seen a single time; around 35% belongs to the top ten. This CDR3 contains 17 residues. Germline assignment: CDR1 SGHTA and CDR2 FQGTGA. Trimming cost V 4 bases and J 2 bases; bases outside gene matches: 7. The material sequenced was peripheral blood. The TCR comes from a man in his 70s with active COVID-19. This rearrangement joins TRBV7-3 to TRBJ2-5; 13 nucleotides align to TRBD2. The CDR3 sequence: CASSSGRTSGGQETQYF. The CDR3 coding sequence is TGTGCCAGCAGCTCCGGGAGGACTAGCGGGGGTCAAGAGACCCAGTACTTC.